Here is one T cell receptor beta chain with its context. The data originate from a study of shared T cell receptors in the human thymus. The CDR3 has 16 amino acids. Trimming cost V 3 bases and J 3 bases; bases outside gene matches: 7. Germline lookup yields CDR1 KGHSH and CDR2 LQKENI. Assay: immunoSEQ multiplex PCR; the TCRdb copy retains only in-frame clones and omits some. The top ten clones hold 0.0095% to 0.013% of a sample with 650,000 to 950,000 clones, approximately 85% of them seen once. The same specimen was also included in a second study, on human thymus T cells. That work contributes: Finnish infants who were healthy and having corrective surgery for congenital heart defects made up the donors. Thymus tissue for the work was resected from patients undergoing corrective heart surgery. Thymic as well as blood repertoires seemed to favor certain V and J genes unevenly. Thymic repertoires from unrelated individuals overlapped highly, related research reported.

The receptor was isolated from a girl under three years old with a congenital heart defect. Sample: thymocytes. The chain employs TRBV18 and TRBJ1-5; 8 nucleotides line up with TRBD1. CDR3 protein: CASSPGTGGPNQPQHF. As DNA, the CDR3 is TGTGCCAGCTCACCGGGGACAGGCGGGCCCAATCAGCCCCAGCATTTT.